The 18 T cell receptor beta chains below were found in one sample sequenced in a study of technical replicates of blood from a few donors. Method: immunoSEQ multiplex PCR; TCRdb's copy keeps in-frame clones and lacks some. The sample gives 75,000 to 100,000 clones, approximately 95% of which show up once; 0.25% to 0.3% is in the top ten. Sequencing input: T cells isolated from PBMCs. These receptors were taken from a human donor in good health.

CDR3 residues: CASSFRTGDEQFF. The DNA of the CDR3 is TGCGCCAGCAGCTTCCGGACAGGGGATGAGCAGTTCTTC. V gene TRBV5-1 combines with J gene TRBJ2-1, with 9 bases identical to TRBD1. Germline V lookup: CDR1 SGHRS, CDR2 YFSETQ. Trimming removed 2 bases from V and 8 bases from J; junction bases left unmatched: 2. The CDR3 spans 13 residues.

This clone was found once. The V and J genes are TRBV27 and TRBJ2-5; 14 bases line up with TRBD2. The CDR3 consists of 24 residues. Germline CDR1 is MNHEY and CDR2 is SMNVEV (reference sequence). Trimming removed 1 base from V and 7 bases from J; junction bases left unmatched: 29. The CDR3 here is CASSLYLQAERGLAGDDASRTQYF. The DNA of the CDR3 is TGTGCCAGCAGTTTATATCTACAGGCCGAGCGGGGACTAGCGGGAGATGATGCCTCGAGGACCCAGTACTTC.

The chain is built from TRBV30 and TRBJ2-3; 8 nucleotides align to TRBD2. This CDR3 spans 17 amino acids. V dropped 1 base and J dropped 6; count of bases not matched to a gene: 15. Germline V lookup: CDR1 GTSNPN, CDR2 SVGIG (reference sequence). The CDR3 sequence: CAWSAGTRGGLADTQYF. The CDR3 bases are TGTGCCTGGAGTGCCGGGACTAGGGGAGGGCTGGCCGATACGCAGTATTTT.

The V and J genes are TRBV2 and TRBJ2-2; TRBD2 might be the D (6 bases). The germline CDR1 and CDR2 sequences are SNHLY and FYNNEI. V lost 0 bases and J 4 bases, leaving 9 bases between the germline ends. This CDR3 region has 15 residues. CDR3 DNA: TGTGCCAGCAGTGAAGCCGGGGGTGGCACCGGGGAGCTGTTTTTT. Amino acid sequence: CASSEAGGGTGELFF.

The CDR3 DNA sequence: TGTGCCAGCAGCGAGCGACTAGCGGGAGTCGGGACAGATACGCAGTATTTT. Residues: CASSERLAGVGTDTQYF. This sequence joins TRBV5-4 and TRBJ2-3, with 12 positions matching TRBD2. The ends lost 4 bases at V and 3 bases at J; junction bases unmatched: 9. Germline V gene sequence: CDR1 SGHNT, CDR2 YYREEE (reference sequence). The CDR3 runs to 17 residues.

The genes are TRBV7-2 and TRBJ1-2; 8 bases match TRBD1. The CDR3 runs to 15 residues. Germline trimming cut 6 bases from V and 0 bases from J; bases unmatched to any gene: 6. CDR1 is SGHTA and CDR2 is FQGNSA in the germline V gene. In nucleotides, the CDR3 is TGTGCCAGCAGTCTCGACAGGGGAGCTAACTATGGCTACACCTTC. Encoded protein: CASSLDRGANYGYTF.

This clone has a single count. The V and J genes are TRBV7-9 and TRBJ1-4, with 8 bases matching TRBD1. The length of the CDR3 is 16 residues. Germline V gene data show CDR1 as SEHNR and CDR2 as FQNEAQ (reference sequence). J gave up 6 bases and V 6 bases, and 12 bases lay outside the gene matches. DNA for the CDR3: TGTGCCAGCAGACCCCCCGTGGACAGGGCTGATGAAAAACTGTTTTTT. This translates into CASRPPVDRADEKLFF.

This rearrangement joins TRBV27 to TRBJ2-1; 11 nucleotides align to TRBD2. Germline values: CDR1 MNHEY, CDR2 SMNVEV (reference sequence). V lost 6 bases to trimming and J lost 4 bases; unmatched junction nucleotides: 8. The CDR3 totals 16 residues. The CDR3, as DNA: TGTGCCAGCAGCCTCGAAGGACTAGCGGGTTACAATGAGCAGTTCTTC. Translating it yields CASSLEGLAGYNEQFF.

The rearrangement joins TRBV19 to TRBJ2-1, with D perhaps TRBD2 (6 bases). The CDR3 loop spans 15 amino acids. With 5 bases removed from V and 6 bases from J, the gap between germline ends came to 17 bases. CDR1 and CDR2 (germline): LNHDA, SQIVND (reference sequence). In nucleotides, the CDR3 is TGTGCCAGTAGTCTGGGACTTGGGATAGGCAATGAGCAGTTCTTC. Translating it yields CASSLGLGIGNEQFF.

The rearrangement joins TRBV6-6 to TRBJ2-2; the D is unclear. V was clipped by 0 bases and J by 4 bases, with 9 bases between them. Germline CDR1 and CDR2: MNHNY and SVGAGI (reference sequence). The length of the CDR3 is 15 residues. The CDR3, as DNA: TGTGCCAGCAGTTACTCCTCCTCCGGCACCGGGGAGCTGTTTTTT. This gives the protein CASSYSSSGTGELFF.

V gene TRBV11-2 combines with J gene TRBJ1-5; 7 nucleotides align to TRBD1. With 5 bases clipped from V and 1 base from J, the junction kept 8 bases outside the gene matches. The CDR3 has 16 residues. CDR1 is SGHAT, CDR2 FQNNGV, per germline. CDR3 sequence reads: CASSLTGVESNQPQHF. Here the CDR3 DNA reads TGTGCCAGCAGCCTAACAGGGGTTGAGAGCAATCAGCCCCAGCATTTT.

The chain carries TRBV18 and TRBJ2-7, with D maybe TRBD2 (7 bases). The V end was cut by 4 bases, the J end by 3 bases, with 22 bases between. The CDR3 is made up of 17 amino acids. CDR1 and CDR2 (germline): KGHSH, LQKENI. The CDR3 nucleotides are TGTGCCAGCTCACTCCTAAATAGGGGGGAGGGCCACTACGAGCAGTACTTC. This gives the protein CASSLLNRGEGHYEQYF.

The chain employs TRBV28 and TRBJ1-5, with 7 bases that match TRBD1. Germline loops: CDR1 MDHEN, CDR2 SYDVKM. V trimming: 3 bases; J trimming: 4 bases; junction bases outside the gene matches: 6. The CDR3 totals 15 residues. The CDR3 DNA follows: TGTGCCAGCAGTTTGGGGGACAGCTTAAATCAGCCCCAGCATTTT. It codes for CASSLGDSLNQPQHF.

This clone has more than one count but fewer than ten. V and J are TRBV6-5 and TRBJ1-1; a possible D gene is TRBD1 (6 bases). Germline V gene lookup returns CDR1 MNHEY and CDR2 SVGAGI. V was clipped by 4 bases and J by 8 bases, with 11 bases between them. CDR3 length: 12 residues. In DNA form, the CDR3 reads TGTGCCAGCAGTTTTTCCGGGACAGAAGCTTTCTTT. As protein: CASSFSGTEAFF.

The J gene is TRBJ2-2, the V gene TRBV5-4; D is possibly TRBD2 (6 bases). The CDR3 totals 15 residues. Germline V gene lookup returns CDR1 SGHNT and CDR2 YYREEE (reference sequence). Trimming took 5 bases from V and 5 from J, leaving 16 bases between them. This chain's CDR3 is CASRGGGIGTGELFF. For the CDR3, the DNA is TGTGCCAGCAGGGGAGGCGGTATTGGAACCGGGGAGCTGTTTTTT.

The chain uses TRBV2 and TRBJ2-3; 9 bases match TRBD2. CDR1 is SNHLY and CDR2 is FYNNEI in the germline V gene. The CDR3 loop spans 16 amino acids. J lost 3 bases, V lost 8 bases, and 12 bases had no gene match. The CDR3 DNA follows: TGTGCCAGCGTGAGGTCGGCGGGAGGGGCGACAGATACGCAGTATTTT. Translating gives CASVRSAGGATDTQYF. Drawing the rest from reference TRBV2 and TRBJ2-3, the complete variable domain is EPEVTQTPSHQVTQMGQEVILRCVPISNHLYFYWYRQILGQKVEFLVSFYNNEISEKSEIFDDQFSVERPDGSNFTLKIRSTKLEDSAMYFCASVRSAGGATDTQYFGPGTRLTVL.

This chain uses TRBV7-6 with TRBJ1-3; D call uncertain. Trimming stripped 1 base from V and 0 bases from J, with 10 bases between. Germline CDR1 and CDR2: SGHVS and FNYEAQ. There are 16 residues in the CDR3. CDR3 nucleotides: TGTGCCAGCAGCTTAGTGGGCACCAGCTCTGGAAACACCATATATTTT. It translates to CASSLVGTSSGNTIYF.

The chain uses TRBV19 and TRBJ2-2; D may be TRBD2 (5 bases). V dropped 3 bases and J dropped 6 bases, with 5 bases sitting between them. Germline CDR1 and CDR2: LNHDA and SQIVND (reference sequence). This CDR3 is 12 amino acids long. CDR3: CASSMRAGELFF. The DNA for the CDR3 is TGTGCCAGTAGTATGAGGGCCGGGGAGCTGTTTTTT.